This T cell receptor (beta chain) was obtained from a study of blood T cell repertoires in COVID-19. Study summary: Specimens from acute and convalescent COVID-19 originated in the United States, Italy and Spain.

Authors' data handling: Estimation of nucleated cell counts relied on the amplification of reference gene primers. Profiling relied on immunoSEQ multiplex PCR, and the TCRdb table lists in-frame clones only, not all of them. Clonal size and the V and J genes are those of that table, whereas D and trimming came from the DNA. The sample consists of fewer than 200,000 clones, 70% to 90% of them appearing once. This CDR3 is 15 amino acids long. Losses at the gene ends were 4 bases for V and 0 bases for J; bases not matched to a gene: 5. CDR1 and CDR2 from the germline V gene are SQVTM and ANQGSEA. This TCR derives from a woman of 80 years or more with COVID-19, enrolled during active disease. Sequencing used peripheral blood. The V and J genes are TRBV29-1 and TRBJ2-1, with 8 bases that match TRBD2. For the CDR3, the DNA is TGCAGCGTTGTGGCGGGAGGTAGCTCCTACAATGAGCAGTTCTTC. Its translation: CSVVAGGSSYNEQFF.